This is a list of T cell receptor beta chains from one sample in a study of blood T cell repertoires in COVID-19. Method: immunoSEQ multiplex PCR; TCRdb's copy keeps in-frame clones and lacks some. The sample lists roughly 100,000 clones, roughly 80% seen once, with around 12% in the top ten. Input material: peripheral blood. These receptors were taken from a human donor in a cohort sampled during active COVID-19. Each CDR3 is given with its conserved first and last residue. D genes are given only for firm matches. Clone size is not always given. Where it is, it says once, few, many or a class for expanded clones.

V gene	D gene	J gene	clone size	CDR3 DNA	CDR3 protein
TRBV10-1	NA	TRBJ2-7	NA	TGCGCCAGCAGTGACGGGGTCTCCTACGAGCAGTACTTC	CASSDGVSYEQYF
TRBV6-6	NA	TRBJ1-5	NA	TGTGCCAGCTGCCCTCAGGCGGGGACGGGTCAGCCCCAGCATTTT	CASCPQAGTGQPQHF
TRBV7-2	NA	TRBJ1-6	NA	TGTGCCAGCAGCTTAATGGGAGGTTCTTATAATTCACCCCTCCACTTT	CASSLMGGSYNSPLHF
TRBV27	NA	TRBJ2-7	NA	TGTGCCAGCAGTTCTGGCGGACTTTCTCTCTACGAGCAGTACTTC	CASSSGGLSLYEQYF
TRBV7-8	TRBD2	TRBJ2-2	NA	TGTGCCAGCAGCACGCCTAGCGGGGGGGCCGCCGGGGAGCTGTTTTTT	CASSTPSGGAAGELFF
TRBV21-1	NA	TRBJ2-1	NA	TGTGCCAGCAGCAAAAAATCCGGGACAGGGCCTTTGGAGCAGTTCTTC	CASSKKSGTGPLEQFF
TRBV30	TRBD1	TRBJ1-2	NA	TGTGCCTGGAGTGTACCCAAGACAGGGCGGAAAGGCTACACCTTC	CAWSVPKTGRKGYTF
TRBV6-2/TRBV6-3	NA	TRBJ2-3	NA	TGTGCCAGCAGTTACTCTGCAGGGCGCACAGATACGCAGTATTTT	CASSYSAGRTDTQYF
TRBV21-1	NA	TRBJ1-6	NA	TGTGCCAGCAGCTCAAAACCGACAAAAGCTTGTTCACCCCTCCACTTT	CASSSKPTKACSPLHF
TRBV6-6	NA	TRBJ1-6	NA	TGTGCCAGCAGTACACAAGGACTCTCTTATAATTCACCCCTCCACTTT	CASSTQGLSYNSPLHF
TRBV6-5	NA	TRBJ1-2	once	TGTGCCAGCAGTTACTCGAATCCGGGTCTAAGCTATGGCTACACCTTC	CASSYSNPGLSYGYTF
TRBV7-2	TRBD1	TRBJ1-2	NA	TGTGCCAGCAGCCTGGACAGGGCGGCTGGCTACACCTTC	CASSLDRAAGYTF
TRBV2	TRBD1	TRBJ2-7	NA	TGTGCCAGCAGTGAGGGACAGGGGATCAACGAGCAGTACTTC	CASSEGQGINEQYF
TRBV3-1/TRBV3-2	TRBD1	TRBJ1-1	NA	TGTGCCAGCAGCCCGGGGACAGCGGAAGCTTTCTTT	CASSPGTAEAFF
TRBV10-1	NA	TRBJ2-7	NA	TGCGCCAGCAGTGGGACTGGGCACGAGCAGTACTTC	CASSGTGHEQYF
TRBV11-2	NA	TRBJ1-3	few	TGTGCCAGCAGCCCTGCGGGCGGAAACACCATATATTTT	CASSPAGGNTIYF
TRBV20-1	TRBD1	TRBJ1-1	NA	TGCAGTGCCACAGGGGGGGAAGCTTTCTTT	CSATGGEAFF
TRBV4-3	TRBD2	TRBJ2-3	NA	TGCGCCAGCAGCCAAGCGGGCCTAGCGGGGGGCCCTTTCACAGATACGCAGTATTTT	CASSQAGLAGGPFTDTQYF
TRBV7-2	TRBD2	TRBJ2-1	NA	TGTGCCAGCAGCAGAGGGGCTAGCGGGGTTAGGGATGAGCAGTTCTTC	CASSRGASGVRDEQFF
TRBV11-3	NA	TRBJ1-1	NA	TGTGCCAGCAGCTTAGAGCGGCCAGGGGTAGAAGCTTTCTTT	CASSLERPGVEAFF
TRBV5-4	TRBD1	TRBJ1-2	NA	TGTGCCAGCAGCTTGGGTGACAGGGCCATCTATGGCTACACCTTC	CASSLGDRAIYGYTF
TRBV6-5	TRBD1	TRBJ1-2	NA	TGTGCCAGCAGGACGGGACAGGGGCGTTACTATGGCTACACCTTC	CASRTGQGRYYGYTF
TRBV5-1	NA	TRBJ1-6	NA	TGCGCCAGCAGCCCAAACCCACAACGGGATAATTCACCCCTCCACTTT	CASSPNPQRDNSPLHF
TRBV6-4	NA	TRBJ1-2	NA	TGTGCCAGCAGTGAACAGGATCGAAGTGGCTACACCTTC	CASSEQDRSGYTF